Presented here are 26 T cell receptor beta chains from one specimen sequenced in a study of CD8 T cell repertoires and HIV-1 epitope variants. These receptors' antigens are unknown. Clones were read by immunoSEQ multiplex PCR, and TCRdb kept only the in-frame ones, dropping some. Counted here are some 1,300 clones, around 66% occurring once; the ten biggest clones make up roughly 47%. Sequencing input: cultured CD8+ T cells derived from PBMCs. All receptors come from a male donor with HIV.

In nucleotides, the CDR3 is TGTGCCAGCAGCTTAACGCCCAGAAGCGGGGGGGGCACAGATACGCAGTATTTT. It encodes CASSLTPRSGGGTDTQYF. The chain recombines TRBV7-3 with TRBJ2-3; 10 positions match TRBD2. Germline-derived CDR1 and CDR2 are SGHTA and FQGTGA. This CDR3 is built from 18 residues. Trimming took 0 bases from V and 1 from J; bases not matched to a gene: 7.

This clone was picked up a small number of times. V and J are TRBV5-8 and TRBJ2-1; 8 bases are a match to TRBD2. Germline V CDR1 and CDR2: SGHTS, YDEGEE. The trim removed 4 bases at V and 9 bases at J, leaving 9 bases unmatched. This CDR3 is built from 14 residues. CDR3 in DNA: TGTGCCAGCAGCAGACTAGCGAATCTCGGTGAGCAGTTCTTC. Amino acids: CASSRLANLGEQFF. The variable domain in full, with the rest retrieved from reference TRBV5-8 and TRBJ2-1, is EAGVTQSPTHLIKTRGQQATLRCSPISGHTSVYWYQQALGLGLQFLLWYDEGEERNRGNFPPRFSGRQFPNYSSELNVNALELEDSALYLCASSRLANLGEQFFGPGTRLTVL.

The chain carries TRBV6-6 and TRBJ2-5; 12 bases align to TRBD1. V lost 5 bases and J lost 5; bases outside the gene matches: 9. This CDR3 has 16 amino acids. Germline V gene data show CDR1 as MNHNY and CDR2 as SVGAGI (reference sequence). The CDR3 sequence is CASSQGQGAFSETQYF. In DNA form, the CDR3 reads TGTGCCAGCAGTCAGGGACAGGGGGCGTTTTCCGAGACCCAGTACTTC.

V and J are TRBV7-9 and TRBJ1-1; D is ambiguous. This CDR3 has 14 residues. Germline values: CDR1 SEHNR, CDR2 FQNEAQ (reference sequence). Trimming pared 2 bases from V and 1 base from J, leaving 8 bases between. The CDR3 loop reads CASSLRSQNTEAFF. CDR3 nucleotide sequence: TGTGCCAGCAGCTTACGTTCACAGAACACTGAAGCTTTCTTT.

This sequence joins TRBV6-5 and TRBJ1-2, with D possibly being TRBD1 (6 bases). Germline CDR1 MNHEY, CDR2 SVGAGI. V lost 5 bases, J lost 8 bases, and 18 bases lay in between. This CDR3 is 14 amino acids long. CDR3 DNA sequence: TGTGCCAGCAGTGCGTTGGCAGGGGTCGAAGGCTACACCTTC. It codes for CASSALAGVEGYTF.

The genes are TRBV6-6 and TRBJ2-5; D is unclear. Germline loops: CDR1 MNHNY, CDR2 SVGAGI (reference sequence). The CDR3 contains 11 residues. Trimming pared 6 bases from V and 8 bases from J, leaving 10 bases between. This CDR3 reads CASSARNTQYF. CDR3 nucleotide sequence: TGTGCCAGCAGCGCCAGGAACACCCAGTACTTC.

J is TRBJ2-7 and V is TRBV27; maybe TRBD2 (7 bases). V lost 6 bases and J lost 3, with 18 bases in between. The length of the CDR3 is 15 residues. CDR1 and CDR2 (germline): MNHEY, SMNVEV (reference sequence). CDR3 sequence: CASSTGGGSLYEQYF. For the CDR3, the DNA is TGTGCCAGCAGCACTGGGGGCGGGAGTCTCTACGAGCAGTACTTC.

This sequence joins TRBV5-8 and TRBJ2-1, with D tentatively TRBD1 (5 bases). Looked up from germline, CDR1 is SGHTS and CDR2 is YDEGEE. The CDR3 sequence is 14 residues long. V gave up 2 bases and J gave up 10 bases, with 16 bases separating them. DNA of the CDR3: TGTGCCAGCAGCTTCGGGCAGGGCCTTGGGGAGCAGTTCTTC. Its translation: CASSFGQGLGEQFF.

The V call is TRBV6-5, the J call TRBJ2-7; possibly TRBD1 for D (6 bases). Germline V gene lookup returns CDR1 MNHEY and CDR2 SVGAGI. The CDR3 contains 13 residues. V gave up 0 bases and J gave up 3 bases, with 6 bases separating them. CDR3 in DNA: TGTGCCAGCAGTTACTCCAGGGGCTACGAGCAGTACTTC. Translating gives CASSYSRGYEQYF.

This rearrangement joins TRBV7-9 to TRBJ2-7; 11 nucleotides agree with TRBD2. This CDR3 has 14 amino acids. Germline CDR1 and CDR2: SEHNR and FQNEAQ (reference sequence). Unmatched junction bases numbered 3, after V lost 5 bases and J lost 3 bases. CDR3 sequence: CASSPTSGIYEQYF. Written as DNA, the CDR3 is TGTGCCAGCAGCCCGACTAGCGGGATCTACGAGCAGTACTTC.

This clone was seen more than once but under ten times. The chain has TRBV28 and TRBJ1-1; tentative D call: TRBD1 (6 bases). V dropped 7 bases and J dropped 4 bases, with 16 bases sitting between them. This CDR3 contains 14 residues. The germline V gene encodes CDR1 MDHEN and CDR2 SYDVKM. The CDR3, as DNA: TGTGCCAGCACCCGGGATAGGGGGGGCACTGAAGCTTTCTTT. Translating gives CASTRDRGGTEAFF.

The chain links TRBV6-5 to TRBJ2-7, with 8 bases fitting TRBD1. The junction had 10 bases not matched to a gene; V was cut back by 5 bases and J by 4 bases. CDR3 length: 15 residues. CDR1 and CDR2 (germline): MNHEY, SVGAGI. The CDR3 loop is CASSVWTGTGYEQYF. In DNA, the CDR3 is TGTGCCAGCAGTGTCTGGACAGGGACTGGGTACGAGCAGTACTTC.

The rearrangement joins TRBV29-1 to TRBJ2-5; TRBD2 matches 7 bases. V gave up 3 bases and J gave up 4 bases; unmatched junction bases: 5. This CDR3 is built from 13 residues. Per the germline V gene, CDR1 is SQVTM and CDR2 is ANQGSEA. The CDR3 protein is CSVEGGLGETQYF. For the CDR3, the DNA is TGCAGCGTTGAGGGGGGGTTAGGAGAGACCCAGTACTTC.

V and J are TRBV6-1 and TRBJ2-3; perhaps TRBD1 as D (5 bases). Trimming pared 4 bases from V and 4 bases from J, leaving 18 bases between. The CDR3 is 16 amino acids. Germline V gene lookup returns CDR1 MNHNS and CDR2 SASEGT. CDR3 DNA sequence: TGTGCCAGCAGTGGTGGCCTGGGGCAGCTCGCAGATACGCAGTATTTT. Translation gives CASSGGLGQLADTQYF.

The chain combines TRBV10-3 with TRBJ1-2, with TRBD1 as a possible D gene (6 bases). Trimming left V 5 bases short and J 6 bases short, with 22 bases between. The CDR3 loop spans 16 amino acids. Germline V CDR1 and CDR2: ENHRY, SYGVKD. For the CDR3, the DNA is TGTGCCATCAGTCCTCAACTCGGAGAGGGGGTAAATGGCTACACCTTC. This sequence encodes CAISPQLGEGVNGYTF.

This chain uses TRBV7-8 with TRBJ1-1; tentatively, D is TRBD1 (6 bases). CDR3 length: 15 amino acids. Germline-derived CDR1 and CDR2 are SGHVS and FQNEAQ. V lost 6 bases and J lost 1, with 15 bases in between. CDR3 region: CASSSTLGQNTEAFF. The CDR3 bases are TGTGCCAGCAGTTCGACCTTGGGACAGAACACTGAAGCTTTCTTT.

The CDR3 protein is CSVEPDPGNEQFF. The CDR3, as DNA: TGCAGCGTTGAACCGGACCCTGGCAATGAGCAGTTCTTC. This sequence joins TRBV29-1 and TRBJ2-1; D unclear. V lost 2 bases to trimming and J lost 6 bases, with 11 bases between them. The CDR3 runs to 13 residues. From germline, CDR1 is SQVTM and CDR2 ANQGSEA.

The CDR3: CASSRDRGLKNTEAFF. DNA of the CDR3: TGCGCCAGCAGCAGGGACAGGGGGCTGAAGAACACTGAAGCTTTCTTT. The chain links TRBV5-1 to TRBJ1-1; TRBD1 aligns across 12 bases. Trimming removed 4 bases from V and 1 base from J; junction bases left unmatched: 5. Germline CDR1 is SGHRS and CDR2 is YFSETQ. This CDR3 contains 16 residues.

J is TRBJ2-7 and V is TRBV28; tentatively, D is TRBD2 (5 bases). The CDR3 extends over 13 amino acids. Germline CDR1 and CDR2: MDHEN and SYDVKM. V was trimmed by 2 bases and J by 1 base, leaving 6 bases between them. This chain's CDR3 is CASSLGGSYEQYF. The CDR3, as DNA: TGTGCCAGCAGTTTAGGAGGATCCTACGAGCAGTACTTC. The full variable domain, in which reference TRBV28 and TRBJ2-7 provide the parts outside the CDR3, is DVKVTQSSRYLVKRTGEKVFLECVQDMDHENMFWYRQDPGLGLRLIYFSYDVKMKEKGDIPEGYSVSREKKERFSLILESASTNQTSMYLCASSLGGSYEQYFGPGTRLTVT.

The chain combines TRBV29-1 with TRBJ2-2; D is perhaps TRBD2 (5 bases). Germline V gives CDR1 SQVTM, CDR2 ANQGSEA. The CDR3 covers 13 residues. The V end lost 4 bases, the J end lost 1 base, and 7 bases lay between the germline ends. CDR3 in amino acids: CSVVEGNTGELFF. The CDR3 region has the DNA TGCAGCGTTGTAGAGGGGAACACCGGGGAGCTGTTTTTT.

This clone has a handful of counts. The chain links TRBV4-3 to TRBJ1-2; perhaps TRBD1 as D (6 bases). This CDR3 region has 16 residues. Looked up from germline, CDR1 is LGHNA and CDR2 is YSLEER. Trimming stripped 0 bases from V and 2 bases from J, with 13 bases between. This chain's CDR3 is CASSQDPQGPNYGYTF. The CDR3 DNA follows: TGCGCCAGCAGCCAAGATCCCCAGGGGCCGAACTATGGCTACACCTTC.

The table lists this clone with a count of one. V usage is TRBV5-4 and J usage is TRBJ2-7; 10 bases match TRBD2. The V and J ends lost 4 bases and 3 bases, in that order; junction bases with no gene match: 4. CDR1 and CDR2 from the germline V gene are SGHNT and YYREEE (reference sequence). The CDR3 length is 14 residues. The CDR3 spells CASSRGLADYEQYF. CDR3 coding DNA: TGTGCCAGCAGCCGAGGACTAGCGGACTACGAGCAGTACTTC.

This chain joins TRBV5-6 and TRBJ1-4; possibly TRBD1 for D (5 bases). Trimming shortened V by 0 bases and J by 10 bases, and 7 bases separated the two germline ends. The CDR3 runs to 12 residues. Germline lookup yields CDR1 SGHDT and CDR2 YYEEEE. The CDR3 loop is CASSLGGAKLFF. As DNA, the CDR3 is TGTGCCAGCAGCTTGGGAGGGGCAAAACTGTTTTTT.

The chain joins TRBV19 to TRBJ1-1; unclear D gene. V dropped 1 base and J dropped 3 bases, with 12 bases sitting between them. Germline V CDR1 and CDR2: LNHDA, SQIVND (reference sequence). The CDR3 has 15 amino acids. CDR3 residues: CASSIGLRGYTEAFF. The CDR3 DNA follows: TGTGCCAGTAGTATAGGTCTACGGGGATACACTGAAGCTTTCTTT.

The gene calls are TRBV5-4 and TRBJ2-3; 7 positions match TRBD2. The junction had 9 bases not matched to a gene; V was cut back by 4 bases and J by 1 base. Germline assignment: CDR1 SGHNT and CDR2 YYREEE (reference sequence). This CDR3 region has 16 residues. The CDR3 loop is CASSGGGTRGTDTQYF. The CDR3 DNA reads as TGTGCCAGCAGCGGGGGAGGGACGAGGGGCACAGATACGCAGTATTTT. Full variable domain (rest looked up from reference TRBV5-4 and TRBJ2-3): ETGVTQSPTHLIKTRGQQVTLRCSSQSGHNTVSWYQQALGQGPQFIFQYYREEENGRGNFPPRFSGLQFPNYSSELNVNALELDDSALYLCASSGGGTRGTDTQYFGPGTRLTVL.

This clone was observed a handful of times. CDR3 region: CASSSDSRNQPQHF. As DNA, the CDR3 is TGTGCCAGTAGTTCGGACAGCCGCAATCAGCCCCAGCATTTT. The rearrangement links TRBV19 to TRBJ1-5; a weak D match, TRBD1 (6 bases). V lost 5 bases to trimming and J lost 2 bases, with 10 bases between them. This CDR3 has 14 residues. Germline CDR1 and CDR2: LNHDA and SQIVND (reference sequence).